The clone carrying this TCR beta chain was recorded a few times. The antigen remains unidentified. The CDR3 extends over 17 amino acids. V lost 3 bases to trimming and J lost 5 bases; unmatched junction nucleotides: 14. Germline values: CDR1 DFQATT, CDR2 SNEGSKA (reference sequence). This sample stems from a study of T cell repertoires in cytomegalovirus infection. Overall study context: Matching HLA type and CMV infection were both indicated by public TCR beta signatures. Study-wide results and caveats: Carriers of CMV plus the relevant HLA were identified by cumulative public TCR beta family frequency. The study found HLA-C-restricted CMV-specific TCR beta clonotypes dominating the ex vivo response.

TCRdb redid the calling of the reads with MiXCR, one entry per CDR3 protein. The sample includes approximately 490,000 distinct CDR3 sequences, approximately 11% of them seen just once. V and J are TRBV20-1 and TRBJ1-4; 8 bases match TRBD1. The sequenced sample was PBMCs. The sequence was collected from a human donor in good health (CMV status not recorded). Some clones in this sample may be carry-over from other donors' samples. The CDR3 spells CSARARDRRLINEKLFF. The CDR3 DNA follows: TGCAGTGCTAGGGCCCGGGACAGGCGGTTAATCAATGAAAAACTGTTTTTT.